This T cell receptor beta chain was identified in a study of T cell repertoires in cytomegalovirus infection. Overall study: A matching HLA type, together with CMV infection, was signaled by public TCR beta signatures.

Notes on this clonotype: The antigen is unknown.

Germline CDR1 is MNHEY and CDR2 is SVGEGT. The CDR3 length is 14 residues. The V gene lost 6 bases and the J gene lost 5 bases, with 13 bases spanning the gap. TCRdb reprocessed the reads via MiXCR and lists one record per CDR3 protein. The table lists some 500,000 distinct CDR3 sequences, over 35% of them singletons. Study conclusions and caveats: HLA-C-restricted CMV-specific TCR beta clonotypes prevailed in the ex vivo response. Public TCR beta family frequency separated CMV-and-HLA carriers, including in an independent cohort.

The rearrangement uses TRBV6-2 or TRBV6-3 and TRBJ2-2; possible D gene TRBD1, 5 bases. The sample was cultured PBMCs, taken from culture after CMV antigen stimulation. The receptor comes from a human donor in good health (CMV status not recorded). Some clones in this sample may be carry-over from other donors' samples. This CDR3 reads CASRPRQQTGELFF. DNA of the CDR3: TGTGCCAGCAGGCCCCGACAGCAGACCGGGGAGCTGTTTTTT.